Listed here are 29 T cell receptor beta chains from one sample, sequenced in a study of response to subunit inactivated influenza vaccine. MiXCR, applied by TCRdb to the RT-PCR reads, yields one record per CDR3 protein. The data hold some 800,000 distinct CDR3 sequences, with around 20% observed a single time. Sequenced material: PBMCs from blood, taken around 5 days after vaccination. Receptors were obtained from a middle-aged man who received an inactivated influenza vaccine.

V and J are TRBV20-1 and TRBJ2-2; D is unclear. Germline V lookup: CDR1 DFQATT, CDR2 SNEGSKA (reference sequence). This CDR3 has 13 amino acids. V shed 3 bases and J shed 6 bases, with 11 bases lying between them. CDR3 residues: CSASRLSSGELFF. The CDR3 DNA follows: TGCAGTGCTAGCCGCCTTAGTTCCGGGGAGCTGTTTTTT.

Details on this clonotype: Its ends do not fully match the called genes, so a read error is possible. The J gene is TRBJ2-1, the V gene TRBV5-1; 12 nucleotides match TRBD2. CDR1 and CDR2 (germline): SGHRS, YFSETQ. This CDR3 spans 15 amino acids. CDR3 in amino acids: CASRLAGTSGNEQFF. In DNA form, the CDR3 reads TGCGCCAGCAGATTGGCTGGGACTAGCGGGAATGAGCAGTTCTTC.

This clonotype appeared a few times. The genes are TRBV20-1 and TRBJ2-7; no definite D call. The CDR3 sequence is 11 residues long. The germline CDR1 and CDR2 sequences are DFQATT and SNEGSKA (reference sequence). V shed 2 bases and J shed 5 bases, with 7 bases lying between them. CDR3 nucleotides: TGCAGTGCTAGATCCAGCAACGAGCAGTACTTC. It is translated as CSARSSNEQYF.

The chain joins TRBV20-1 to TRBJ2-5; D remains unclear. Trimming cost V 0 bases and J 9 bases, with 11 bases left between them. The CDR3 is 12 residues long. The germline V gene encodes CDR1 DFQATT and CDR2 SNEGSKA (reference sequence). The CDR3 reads CSAREGRWAQYF. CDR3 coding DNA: TGCAGTGCTAGAGAGGGCAGATGGGCCCAGTACTTC.

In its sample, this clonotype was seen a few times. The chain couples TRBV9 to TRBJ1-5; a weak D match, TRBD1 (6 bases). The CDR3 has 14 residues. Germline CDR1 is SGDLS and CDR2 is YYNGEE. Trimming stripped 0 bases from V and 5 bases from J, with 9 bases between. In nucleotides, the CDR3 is TGTGCCAGCAGCGTAGGGCCAGGGGATCAGCCCCAGCATTTT. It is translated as CASSVGPGDQPQHF.

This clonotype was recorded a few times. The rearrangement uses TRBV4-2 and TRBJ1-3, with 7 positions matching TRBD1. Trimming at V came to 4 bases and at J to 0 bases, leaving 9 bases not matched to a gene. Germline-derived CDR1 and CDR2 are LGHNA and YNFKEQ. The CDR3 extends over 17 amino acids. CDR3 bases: TGTGCCAGCAGCCGAGAGACCTCAGGGGGCTCTGGAAACACCATATATTTT. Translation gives CASSRETSGGSGNTIYF.

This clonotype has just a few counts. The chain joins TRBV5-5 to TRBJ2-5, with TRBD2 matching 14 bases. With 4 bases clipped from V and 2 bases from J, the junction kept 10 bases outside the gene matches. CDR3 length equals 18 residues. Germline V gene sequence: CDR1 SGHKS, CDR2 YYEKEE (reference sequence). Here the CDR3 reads CASSVGLAGGGGQETQYF. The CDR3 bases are TGTGCCAGCAGCGTCGGACTAGCGGGAGGCGGGGGTCAAGAGACCCAGTACTTC.

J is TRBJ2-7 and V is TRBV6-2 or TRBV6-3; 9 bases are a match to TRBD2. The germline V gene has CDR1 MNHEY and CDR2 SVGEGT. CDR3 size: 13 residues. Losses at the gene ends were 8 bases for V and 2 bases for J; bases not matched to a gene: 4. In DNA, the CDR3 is TGTGCCAGCGGTAGGACTAGCGCCTACGAGCAGTACTTC. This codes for CASGRTSAYEQYF.

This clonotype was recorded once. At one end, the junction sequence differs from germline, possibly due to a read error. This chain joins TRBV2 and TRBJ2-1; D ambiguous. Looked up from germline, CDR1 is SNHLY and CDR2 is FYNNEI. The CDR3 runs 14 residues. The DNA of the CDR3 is TGTGCCAGCACTGAAGGGTACTCGGGTGACCAGCAGTTCTTC. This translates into CASTEGYSGDQQFF.

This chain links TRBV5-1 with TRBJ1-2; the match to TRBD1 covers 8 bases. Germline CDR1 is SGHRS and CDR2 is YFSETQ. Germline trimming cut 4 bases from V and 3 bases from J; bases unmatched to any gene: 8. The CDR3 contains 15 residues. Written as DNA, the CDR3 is TGCGCCAGCAGCGTTCCGGGACAGGAGGACTATGGCTACACCTTC. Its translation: CASSVPGQEDYGYTF.

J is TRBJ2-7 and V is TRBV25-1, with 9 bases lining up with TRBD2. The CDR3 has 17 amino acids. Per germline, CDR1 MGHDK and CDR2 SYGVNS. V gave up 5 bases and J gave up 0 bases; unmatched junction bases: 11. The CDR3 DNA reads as TGTGCCAGCAGTACCTCAGCGGGAGGCCTACCCTCCTACGAGCAGTACTTC. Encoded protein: CASSTSAGGLPSYEQYF.

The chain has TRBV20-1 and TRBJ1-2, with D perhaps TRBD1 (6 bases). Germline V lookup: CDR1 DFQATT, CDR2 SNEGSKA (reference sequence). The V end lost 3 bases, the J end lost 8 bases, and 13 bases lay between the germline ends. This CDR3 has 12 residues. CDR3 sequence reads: CSASPQGWGYTF. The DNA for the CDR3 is TGCAGTGCTAGTCCACAGGGTTGGGGCTACACCTTC.

CDR3 DNA: TGTGCCAGCAGCCCAAGGACAGGGCTGGGCACCGGGGAGCTGTTTTTT. Translation: CASSPRTGLGTGELFF. The rearrangement joins TRBV7-2 to TRBJ2-2; TRBD1 matches 8 bases. CDR1 and CDR2 from the germline V gene are SGHTA and FQGNSA. V was pared by 5 bases and J by 4 bases, with 9 bases of the junction left unmatched. The CDR3 is 16 amino acids. Drawing the rest from reference TRBV7-2 and TRBJ2-2, the complete variable domain is GAGVSQSPSNKVTEKGKDVELRCDPISGHTALYWYRQSLGQGLEFLIYFQGNSAPDKSGLPSDRFSAERTGGSVSTLTIQRTQQEDSAVYLCASSPRTGLGTGELFFGEGSRLTVL.

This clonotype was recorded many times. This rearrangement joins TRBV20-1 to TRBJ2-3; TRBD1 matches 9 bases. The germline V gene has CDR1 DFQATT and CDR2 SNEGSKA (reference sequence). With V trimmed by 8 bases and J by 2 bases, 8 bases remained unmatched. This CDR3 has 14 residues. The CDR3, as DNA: TGCAGTACTGTTTGGACAGGGGACACAGATACGCAGTATTTT. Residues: CSTVWTGDTDTQYF.

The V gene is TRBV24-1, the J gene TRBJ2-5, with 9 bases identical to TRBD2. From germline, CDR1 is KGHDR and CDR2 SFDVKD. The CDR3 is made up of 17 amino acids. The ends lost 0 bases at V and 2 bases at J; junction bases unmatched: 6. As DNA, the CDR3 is TGTGCCACCAGTGATTTGGGGGGGCTAGCGGGACAAGAGACCCAGTACTTC. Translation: CATSDLGGLAGQETQYF.

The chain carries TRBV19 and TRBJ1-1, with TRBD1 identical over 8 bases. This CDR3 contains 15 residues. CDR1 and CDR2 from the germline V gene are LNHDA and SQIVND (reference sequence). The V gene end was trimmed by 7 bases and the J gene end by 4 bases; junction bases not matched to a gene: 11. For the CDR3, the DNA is TGTGCCAGTACCCCAGCCCACAGGGGGAGCACTGAAGCTTTCTTT. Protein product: CASTPAHRGSTEAFF.

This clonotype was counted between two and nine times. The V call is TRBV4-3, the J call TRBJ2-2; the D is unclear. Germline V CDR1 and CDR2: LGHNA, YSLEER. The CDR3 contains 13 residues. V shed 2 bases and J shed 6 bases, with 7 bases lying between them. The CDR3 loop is CASSQLVAGELFF. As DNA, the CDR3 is TGCGCCAGCAGCCAACTAGTAGCCGGGGAGCTGTTTTTT.

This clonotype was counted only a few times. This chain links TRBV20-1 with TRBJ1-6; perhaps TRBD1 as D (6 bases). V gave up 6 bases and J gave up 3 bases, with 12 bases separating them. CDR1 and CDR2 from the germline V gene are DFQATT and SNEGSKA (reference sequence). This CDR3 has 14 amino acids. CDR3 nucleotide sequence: TGCAGTGCACAGGACAGTGACTATAATTCACCCCTCCACTTT. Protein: CSAQDSDYNSPLHF.

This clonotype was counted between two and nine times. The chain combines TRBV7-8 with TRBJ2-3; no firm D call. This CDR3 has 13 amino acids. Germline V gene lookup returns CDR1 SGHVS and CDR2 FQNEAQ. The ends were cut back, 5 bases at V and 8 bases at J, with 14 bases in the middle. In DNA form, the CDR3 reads TGTGCCAGCAGCCCCAGGACGGATCCTACGCAGTATTTT. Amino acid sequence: CASSPRTDPTQYF.

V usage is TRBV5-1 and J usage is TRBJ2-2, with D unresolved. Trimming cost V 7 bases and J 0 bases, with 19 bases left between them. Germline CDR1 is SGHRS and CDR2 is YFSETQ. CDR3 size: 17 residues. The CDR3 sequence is CASADPSWQANTGELFF. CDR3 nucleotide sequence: TGCGCCAGCGCTGATCCTTCGTGGCAGGCGAACACCGGGGAGCTGTTTTTT.

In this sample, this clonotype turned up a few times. CDR3 sequence reads: CSASSGPIAQYF. The CDR3 DNA reads TGCAGTGCTAGCTCCGGCCCTATAGCGCAGTATTTT. The chain is built from TRBV20-1 and TRBJ2-3; D unresolved. V was cut by 3 bases and J by 10 bases, with 14 bases left in between. The CDR3 extends over 12 amino acids. The germline gives CDR1 DFQATT, CDR2 SNEGSKA (reference sequence).

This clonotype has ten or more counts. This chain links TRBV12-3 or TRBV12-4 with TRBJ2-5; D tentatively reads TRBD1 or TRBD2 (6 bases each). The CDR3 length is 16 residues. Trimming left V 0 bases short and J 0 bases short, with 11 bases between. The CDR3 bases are TGTGCCAGCAGTTTAGCGGCGGGACAATACCAAGAGACCCAGTACTTC. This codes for CASSLAAGQYQETQYF.

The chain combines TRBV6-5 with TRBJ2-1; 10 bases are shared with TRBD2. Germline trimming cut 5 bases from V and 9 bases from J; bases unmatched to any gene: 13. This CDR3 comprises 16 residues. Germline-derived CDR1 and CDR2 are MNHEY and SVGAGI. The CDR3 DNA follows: TGTGCCAGCAGTACCGAAGTAGCGGGGGGAGGGAGTGAGCAGTTCTTC. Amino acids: CASSTEVAGGGSEQFF.

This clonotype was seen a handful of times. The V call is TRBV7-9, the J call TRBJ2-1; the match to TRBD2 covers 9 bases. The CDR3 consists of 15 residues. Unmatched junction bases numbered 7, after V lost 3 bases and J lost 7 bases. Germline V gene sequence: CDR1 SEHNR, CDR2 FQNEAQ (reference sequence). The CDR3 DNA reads TGTGCCAGCAGCTTGGGCAGCGGGAGGAAGAATGAGCAGTTCTTC. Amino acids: CASSLGSGRKNEQFF.

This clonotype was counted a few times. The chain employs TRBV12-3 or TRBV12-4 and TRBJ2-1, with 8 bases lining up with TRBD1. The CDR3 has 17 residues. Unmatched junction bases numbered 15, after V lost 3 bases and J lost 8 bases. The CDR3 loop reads CASSFVPKTGERYEQFF. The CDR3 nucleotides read TGTGCCAGCAGTTTCGTACCAAAGACAGGGGAGAGGTATGAGCAGTTCTTC.

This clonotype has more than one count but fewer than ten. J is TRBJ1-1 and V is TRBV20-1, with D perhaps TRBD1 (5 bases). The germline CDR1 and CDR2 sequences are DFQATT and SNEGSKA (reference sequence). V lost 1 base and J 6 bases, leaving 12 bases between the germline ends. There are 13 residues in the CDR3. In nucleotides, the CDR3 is TGCAGTGCTAGAGGTAGGGGACGCGCTGAAGCTTTCTTT. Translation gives CSARGRGRAEAFF.

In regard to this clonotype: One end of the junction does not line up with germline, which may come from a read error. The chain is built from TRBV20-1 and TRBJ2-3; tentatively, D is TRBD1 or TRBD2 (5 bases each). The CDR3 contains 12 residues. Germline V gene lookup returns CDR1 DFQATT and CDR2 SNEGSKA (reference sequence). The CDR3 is CRASQGPDTQYF. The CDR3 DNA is TGCCGTGCCAGTCAGGGACCCGATACGCAGTATTTT.

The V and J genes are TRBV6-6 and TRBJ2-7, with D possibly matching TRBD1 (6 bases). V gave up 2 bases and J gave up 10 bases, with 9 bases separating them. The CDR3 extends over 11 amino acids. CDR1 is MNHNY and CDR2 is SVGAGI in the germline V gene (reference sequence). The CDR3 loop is CASSYEGEQYF. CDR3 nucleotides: TGTGCCAGCAGTTACGAGGGGGAACAGTACTTC.

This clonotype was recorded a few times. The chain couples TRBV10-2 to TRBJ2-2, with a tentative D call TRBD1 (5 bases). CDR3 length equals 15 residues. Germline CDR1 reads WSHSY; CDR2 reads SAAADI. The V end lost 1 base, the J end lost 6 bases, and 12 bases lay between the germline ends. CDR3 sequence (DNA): TGCGCCAGCAGTGAGTACGGACACGGGCCCGGGGAGCTGTTTTTT. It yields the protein CASSEYGHGPGELFF.